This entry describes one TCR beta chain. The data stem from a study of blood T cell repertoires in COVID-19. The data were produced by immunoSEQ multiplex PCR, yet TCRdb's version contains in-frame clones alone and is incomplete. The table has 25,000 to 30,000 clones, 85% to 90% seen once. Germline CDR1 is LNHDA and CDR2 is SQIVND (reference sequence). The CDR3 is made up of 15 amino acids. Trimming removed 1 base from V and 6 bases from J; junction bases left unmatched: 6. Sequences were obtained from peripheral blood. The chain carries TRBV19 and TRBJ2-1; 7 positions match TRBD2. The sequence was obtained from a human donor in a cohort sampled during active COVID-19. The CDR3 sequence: CASSIGGGTFNEQFF. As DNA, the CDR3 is TGTGCCAGTAGTATAGGGGGGGGGACGTTCAATGAGCAGTTCTTC.